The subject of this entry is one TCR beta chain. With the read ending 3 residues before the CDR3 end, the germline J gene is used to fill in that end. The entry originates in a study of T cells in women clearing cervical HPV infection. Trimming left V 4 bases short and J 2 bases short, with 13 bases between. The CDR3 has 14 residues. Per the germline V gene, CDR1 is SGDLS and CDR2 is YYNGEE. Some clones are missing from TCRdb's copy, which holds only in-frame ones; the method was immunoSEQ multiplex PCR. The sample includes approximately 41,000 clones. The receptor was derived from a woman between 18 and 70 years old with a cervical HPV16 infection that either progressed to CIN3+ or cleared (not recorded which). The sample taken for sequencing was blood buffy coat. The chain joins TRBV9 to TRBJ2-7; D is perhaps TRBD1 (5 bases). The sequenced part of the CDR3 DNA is TGTGCCAGCAGCAAAATGGACACGACCTACGAG. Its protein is CASSKMDTTYE. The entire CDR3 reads CASSKMDTTYEQYF.